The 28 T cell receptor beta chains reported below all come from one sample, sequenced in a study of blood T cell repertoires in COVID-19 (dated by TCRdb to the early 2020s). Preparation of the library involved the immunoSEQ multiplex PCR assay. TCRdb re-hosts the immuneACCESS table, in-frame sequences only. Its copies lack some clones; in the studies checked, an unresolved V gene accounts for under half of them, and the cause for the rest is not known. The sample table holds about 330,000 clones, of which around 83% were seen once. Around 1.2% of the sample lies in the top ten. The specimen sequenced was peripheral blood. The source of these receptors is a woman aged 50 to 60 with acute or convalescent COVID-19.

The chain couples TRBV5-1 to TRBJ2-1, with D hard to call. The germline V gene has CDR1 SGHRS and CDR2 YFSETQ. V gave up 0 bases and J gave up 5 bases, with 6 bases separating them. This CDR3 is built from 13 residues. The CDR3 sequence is CASSLGRDNEQFF. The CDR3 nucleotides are TGCGCCAGCAGCTTGGGTCGAGACAATGAGCAGTTCTTC.

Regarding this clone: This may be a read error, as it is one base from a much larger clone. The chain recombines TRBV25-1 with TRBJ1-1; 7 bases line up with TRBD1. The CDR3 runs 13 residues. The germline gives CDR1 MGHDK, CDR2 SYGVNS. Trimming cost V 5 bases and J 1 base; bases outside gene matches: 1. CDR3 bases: TGTGCCAGCAGTCGACAGGGGAACACTGAAGCTTTCTTT. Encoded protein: CASSRQGNTEAFF.

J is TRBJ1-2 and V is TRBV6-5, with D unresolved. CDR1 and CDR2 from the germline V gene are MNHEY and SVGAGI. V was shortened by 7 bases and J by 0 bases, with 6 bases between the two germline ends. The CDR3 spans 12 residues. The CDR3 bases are TGTGCCAGCATGTCGGCTAACTATGGCTACACCTTC. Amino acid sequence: CASMSANYGYTF.

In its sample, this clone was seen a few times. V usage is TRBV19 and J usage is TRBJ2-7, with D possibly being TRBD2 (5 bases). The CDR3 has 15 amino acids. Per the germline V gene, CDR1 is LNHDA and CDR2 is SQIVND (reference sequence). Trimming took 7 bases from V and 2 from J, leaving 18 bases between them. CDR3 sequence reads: CASTTGEGDTYEQYF. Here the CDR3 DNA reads TGTGCCAGTACCACCGGTGAGGGTGACACCTACGAGCAGTACTTC.

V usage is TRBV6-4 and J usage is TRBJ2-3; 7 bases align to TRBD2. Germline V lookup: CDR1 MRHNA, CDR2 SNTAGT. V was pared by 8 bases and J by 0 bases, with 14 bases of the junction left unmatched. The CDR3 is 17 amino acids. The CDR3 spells CASVGLADDSSTDTQYF. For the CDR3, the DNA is TGTGCCAGCGTAGGGCTAGCGGATGATTCTAGCACAGATACGCAGTATTTT.

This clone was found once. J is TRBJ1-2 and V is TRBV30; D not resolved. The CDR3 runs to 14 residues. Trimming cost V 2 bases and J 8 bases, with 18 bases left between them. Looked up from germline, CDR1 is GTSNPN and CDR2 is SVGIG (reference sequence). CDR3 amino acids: CAWSTRAGLGGYTF. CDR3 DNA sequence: TGTGCCTGGAGTACCCGGGCGGGCCTGGGAGGCTACACCTTC.

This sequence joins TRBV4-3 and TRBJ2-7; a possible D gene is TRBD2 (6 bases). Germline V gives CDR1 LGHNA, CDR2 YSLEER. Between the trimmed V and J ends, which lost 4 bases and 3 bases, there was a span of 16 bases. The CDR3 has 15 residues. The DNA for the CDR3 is TGCGCCAGCAGCCTAAGAATGGGCGGGAACTACGAGCAGTACTTC. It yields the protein CASSLRMGGNYEQYF.

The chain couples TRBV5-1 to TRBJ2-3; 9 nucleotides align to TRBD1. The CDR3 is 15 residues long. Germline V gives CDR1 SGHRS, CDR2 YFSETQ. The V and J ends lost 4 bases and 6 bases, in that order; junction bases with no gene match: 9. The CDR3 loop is CASSPGQGIADTQYF. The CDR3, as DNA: TGCGCCAGCAGCCCCGGACAGGGGATTGCGGATACGCAGTATTTT.

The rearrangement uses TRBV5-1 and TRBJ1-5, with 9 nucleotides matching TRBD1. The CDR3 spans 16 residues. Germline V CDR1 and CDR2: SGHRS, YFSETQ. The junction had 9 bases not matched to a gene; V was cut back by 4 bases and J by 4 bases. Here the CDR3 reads CASSRHSTGGNQPQHF. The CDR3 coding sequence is TGCGCCAGCAGCCGGCACTCGACAGGGGGTAATCAGCCCCAGCATTTT.

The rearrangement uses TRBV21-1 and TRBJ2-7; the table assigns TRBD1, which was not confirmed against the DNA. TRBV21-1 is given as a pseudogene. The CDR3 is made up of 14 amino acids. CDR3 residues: CASSKVQGTYEQYF. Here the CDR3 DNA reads TGTGCCAGCAGCAAAGTACAGGGGACTTACGAGCAGTACTTC.

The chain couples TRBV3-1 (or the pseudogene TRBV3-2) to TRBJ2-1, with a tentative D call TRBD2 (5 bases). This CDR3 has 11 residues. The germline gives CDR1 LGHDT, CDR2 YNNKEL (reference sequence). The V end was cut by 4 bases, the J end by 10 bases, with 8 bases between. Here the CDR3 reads CASSRGLEQFF. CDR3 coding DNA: TGTGCCAGCAGCCGAGGACTCGAGCAGTTCTTC.

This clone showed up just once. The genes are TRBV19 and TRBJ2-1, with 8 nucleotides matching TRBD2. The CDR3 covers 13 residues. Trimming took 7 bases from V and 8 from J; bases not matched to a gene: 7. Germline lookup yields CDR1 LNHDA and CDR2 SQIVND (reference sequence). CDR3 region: CASKERGLDEQFF. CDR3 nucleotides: TGTGCCAGTAAGGAGCGGGGGTTGGATGAGCAGTTCTTC.

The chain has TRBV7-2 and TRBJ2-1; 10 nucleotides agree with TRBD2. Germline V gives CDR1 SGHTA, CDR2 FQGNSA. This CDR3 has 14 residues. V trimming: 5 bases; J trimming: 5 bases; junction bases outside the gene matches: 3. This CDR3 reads CASSIGLADNEQFF. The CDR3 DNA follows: TGTGCCAGCAGCATTGGACTAGCGGACAATGAGCAGTTCTTC.

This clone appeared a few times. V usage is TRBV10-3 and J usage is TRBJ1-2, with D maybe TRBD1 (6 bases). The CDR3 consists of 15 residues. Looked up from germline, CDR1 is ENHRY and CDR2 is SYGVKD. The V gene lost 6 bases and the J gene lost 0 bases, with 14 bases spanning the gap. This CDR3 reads CAISQGQMSNYGYTF. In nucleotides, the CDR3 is TGTGCCATCAGCCAAGGACAGATGTCTAACTATGGCTACACCTTC.

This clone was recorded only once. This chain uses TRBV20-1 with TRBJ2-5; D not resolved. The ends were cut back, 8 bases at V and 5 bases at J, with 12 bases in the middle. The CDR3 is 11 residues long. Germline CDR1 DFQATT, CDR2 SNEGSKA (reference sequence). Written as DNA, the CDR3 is TGCAGTTTCAACTCAGGCGAGACCCAGTACTTC. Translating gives CSFNSGETQYF.

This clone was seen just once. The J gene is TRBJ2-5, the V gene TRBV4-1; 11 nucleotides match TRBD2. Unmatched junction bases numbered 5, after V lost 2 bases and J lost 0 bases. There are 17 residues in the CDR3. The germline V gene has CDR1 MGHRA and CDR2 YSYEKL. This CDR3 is CASSQPIAGGDQETQYF. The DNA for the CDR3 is TGCGCCAGCAGCCAACCGATAGCGGGGGGGGACCAAGAGACCCAGTACTTC.

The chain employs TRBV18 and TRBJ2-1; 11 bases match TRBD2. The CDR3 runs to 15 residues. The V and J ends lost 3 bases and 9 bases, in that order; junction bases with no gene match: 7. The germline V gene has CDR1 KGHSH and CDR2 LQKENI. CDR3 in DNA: TGTGCCAGCTCACCTCGTAGCGGGAGGGAGGGTGAGCAGTTCTTC. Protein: CASSPRSGREGEQFF. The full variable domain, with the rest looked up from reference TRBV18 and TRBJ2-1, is NAGVMQNPRHLVRRRGQEARLRCSPMKGHSHVYWYRQLPEEGLKFMVYLQKENIIDESGMPKERFSAEFPKEGPSILRIQQVVRGDSAAYFCASSPRSGREGEQFFGPGTRLTVL.

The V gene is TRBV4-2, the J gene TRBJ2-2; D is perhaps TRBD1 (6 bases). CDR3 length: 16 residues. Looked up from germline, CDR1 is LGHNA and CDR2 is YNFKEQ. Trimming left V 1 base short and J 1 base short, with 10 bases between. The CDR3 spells CASSQVTGQNTGELFF. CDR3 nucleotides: TGTGCCAGCAGCCAAGTTACAGGGCAGAACACCGGGGAGCTGTTTTTT.

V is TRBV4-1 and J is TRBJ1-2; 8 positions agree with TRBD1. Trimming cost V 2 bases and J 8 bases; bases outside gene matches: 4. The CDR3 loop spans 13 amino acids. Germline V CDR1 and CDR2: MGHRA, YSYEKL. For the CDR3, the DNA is TGCGCCAGCAGCCAATTCAGGGGGCAAGGCTACACCTTC. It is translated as CASSQFRGQGYTF.

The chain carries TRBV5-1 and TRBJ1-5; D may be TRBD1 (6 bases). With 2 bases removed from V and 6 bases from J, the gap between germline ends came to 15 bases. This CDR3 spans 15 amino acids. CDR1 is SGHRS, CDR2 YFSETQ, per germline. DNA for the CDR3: TGCGCCAGCAGCTTTATCCCAGGGGAGGGTCAGCCCCAGCATTTT. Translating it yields CASSFIPGEGQPQHF.

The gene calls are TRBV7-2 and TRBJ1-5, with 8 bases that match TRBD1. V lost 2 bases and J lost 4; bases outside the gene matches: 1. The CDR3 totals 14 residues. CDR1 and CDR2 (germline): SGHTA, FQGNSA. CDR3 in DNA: TGTGCCAGCAGCTTAACAGGGGGGAATCAGCCCCAGCATTTT. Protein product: CASSLTGGNQPQHF.

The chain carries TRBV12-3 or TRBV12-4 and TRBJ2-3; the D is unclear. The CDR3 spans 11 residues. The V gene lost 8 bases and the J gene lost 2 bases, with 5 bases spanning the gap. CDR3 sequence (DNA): TGTGCCAGCCACAACACAGATACGCAGTATTTT. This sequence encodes CASHNTDTQYF.

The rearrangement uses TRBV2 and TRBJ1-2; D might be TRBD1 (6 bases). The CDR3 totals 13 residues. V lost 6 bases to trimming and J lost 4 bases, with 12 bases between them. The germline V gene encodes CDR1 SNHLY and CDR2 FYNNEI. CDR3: CASRGTSRYGYTF. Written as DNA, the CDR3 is TGTGCCAGCAGAGGGACATCTCGCTATGGCTACACCTTC.

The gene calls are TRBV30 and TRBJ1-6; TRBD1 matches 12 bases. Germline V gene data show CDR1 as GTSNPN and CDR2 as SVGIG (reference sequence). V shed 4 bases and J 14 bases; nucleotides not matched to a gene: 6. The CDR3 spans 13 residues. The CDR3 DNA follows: TGTGCCTGGATGGGACAGGGGGCTTGGGCCCTCCACTTT. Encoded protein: CAWMGQGAWALHF.

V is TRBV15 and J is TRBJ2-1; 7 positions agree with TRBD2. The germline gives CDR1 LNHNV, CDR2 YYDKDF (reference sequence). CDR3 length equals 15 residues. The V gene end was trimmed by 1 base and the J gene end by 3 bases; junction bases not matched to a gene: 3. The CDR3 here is CATSRGGGGYNEQFF. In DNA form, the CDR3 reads TGTGCCACCAGCAGAGGTGGGGGGGGCTACAATGAGCAGTTCTTC.

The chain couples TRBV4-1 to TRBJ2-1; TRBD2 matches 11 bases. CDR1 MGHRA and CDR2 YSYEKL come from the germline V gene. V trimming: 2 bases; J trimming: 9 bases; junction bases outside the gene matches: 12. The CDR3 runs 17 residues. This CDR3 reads CASSQTPSGGSASEQFF. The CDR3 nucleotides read TGCGCCAGCAGCCAAACTCCTAGCGGGGGGAGTGCAAGTGAGCAGTTCTTC.

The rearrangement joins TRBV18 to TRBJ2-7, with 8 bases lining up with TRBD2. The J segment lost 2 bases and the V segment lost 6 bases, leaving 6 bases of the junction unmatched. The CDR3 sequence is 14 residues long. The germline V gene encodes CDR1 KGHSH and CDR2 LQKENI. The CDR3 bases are TGTGCCAGCTCGAGGAGCGGGGGCCCCTACGAGCAGTACGTC. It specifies CASSRSGGPYEQYV.

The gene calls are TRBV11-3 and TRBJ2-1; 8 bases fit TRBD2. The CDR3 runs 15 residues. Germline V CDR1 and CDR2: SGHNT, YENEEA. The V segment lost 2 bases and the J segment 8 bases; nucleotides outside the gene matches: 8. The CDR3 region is CASSLNSGSWYEQFF. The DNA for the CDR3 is TGTGCCAGCAGCTTAAACAGCGGGAGCTGGTATGAGCAGTTCTTC.